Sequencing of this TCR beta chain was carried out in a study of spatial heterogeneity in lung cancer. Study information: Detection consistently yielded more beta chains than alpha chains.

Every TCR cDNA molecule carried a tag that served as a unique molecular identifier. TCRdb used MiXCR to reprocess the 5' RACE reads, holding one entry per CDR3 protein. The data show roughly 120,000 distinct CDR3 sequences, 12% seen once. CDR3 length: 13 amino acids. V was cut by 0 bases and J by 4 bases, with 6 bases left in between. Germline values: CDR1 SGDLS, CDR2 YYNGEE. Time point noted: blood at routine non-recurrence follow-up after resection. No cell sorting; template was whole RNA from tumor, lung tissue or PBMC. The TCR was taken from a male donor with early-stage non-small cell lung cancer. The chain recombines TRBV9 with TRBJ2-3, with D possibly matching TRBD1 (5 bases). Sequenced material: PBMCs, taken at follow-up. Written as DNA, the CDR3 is TGTGCCAGCAGCGTAGAAGGGGCAGATACGCAGTATTTT. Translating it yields CASSVEGADTQYF.